This T cell receptor beta chain emerged from a study of Ad26.COV2.S vaccination and SARS-CoV-2 variants (dated by TCRdb to the early 2020s). Some background on the complete study: Donors in the vaccine arm were drawn from COV1001, a multicentre, randomized, double-blind, placebo-controlled phase I-IIa trial testing Ad26.COV2.S in healthy adults. Ad26.COV2.S was given intramuscularly at 5x10^10 or 1x10^11 viral particles, as a single shot or as two shots 56 days apart. The specificity and breadth of SARS-CoV-2-reactive T cell receptors after Ad26.COV2.S vaccination were assessed by TCRbeta repertoire sequencing. A total of approximately 30 samples were included in the TCR-sequenced set, comprising around 19 Ad26.COV2.S vaccine recipients, 5 placebo recipients and 8 SARS-CoV-2 convalescent individuals. Participants in the trial were split at random into five groups of five each, receiving low-dose or high-dose Ad26.COV2.S once or twice, or else placebo on both occasions. Investigators did not know the trial group allocation while performing experiments and assessing outcomes. Overall results and qualifications from the work: The study was not powered for comparison of responses between vaccine doses or regimens. Vaccine and placebo recipients had similar non-spike TCR breadth, a finding consistent with the vaccine containing only spike. Substantial breadth of spike-specific CD8+ and CD4+ T cell responses was reported after vaccination. Compared with placebo recipients, Ad26.COV2.S recipients showed higher spike-specific TCR breadth (P = 0.0014). According to the authors, total T cell responses may have been underestimated by the TCR breadth and depth analyses.

With regard to this clone: Its antigen remains unidentified. No much larger clonotype is one base removed from it; base qualities were not supplied.

TCRbeta CDR3 regions were sequenced with the immunoSEQ Assay. After extraction, genomic DNA underwent amplification by bias-controlled multiplex PCR, followed by high-throughput sequencing. Per the source publication's procedure: To quantify the absolute abundance of every unique TCRbeta CDR3 region, sequences were collapsed and filtered. T cell fraction was estimated by normalizing TCRbeta template counts to usable DNA, with usable DNA measured through amplification of reference genes found in all nucleated cells. Repertoire TCRs were annotated as SARS-CoV-2-specific by exact matching of V gene, CDR3 amino acid sequence and J gene to a known reactive TCR set. The reference SARS-CoV-2 TCR set was derived from MIRA and filtered for enrichment in COVID-19-positive ImmuneCODE repertoires, a step that removed public or cross-reactive TCRs. Based on the MIRA antigens, annotated TCRs were further analysed at the level of specific ORF or position within ORF. Breadth was defined as the number of annotated unique rearrangements divided by the total number of unique productive rearrangements, and depth was defined as the summed frequency of the annotated unique rearrangements. Two-sided Wilcoxon rank-sum tests were applied when comparing TCR breadth between groups. The table comes from immuneACCESS by way of TCRdb, which keeps in-frame sequences with V and J called. Part of the clones is missing from these tables; in studies checked, under half for an unresolved V gene and the rest for unknown reasons. The V and J calls and clone size come from that table; D and trimming were worked out from the DNA. For this sample there are 400,000 to 450,000 clones; approximately 92% appear just once. About 1.7% of the sample belongs to the ten largest clones.

The sample's treatment or condition label is to be understood as: around 19 received Ad26.COV2.S at low or high dose, single or two shots; about 5 received placebo; per-sample allocation not given. Repertoires of vaccine and placebo recipients were sequenced from samples collected on day 63 after the first injection. Between 29 July and 7 August 2020, Cohort 1b enrolled around 25 adults aged 18-55 years at one site in Boston, USA. Ad26.COV2.S was a replication-incompetent adenovirus type 26 vector expressing a prefusion-stabilized SARS-CoV-2 spike protein from the original Wuhan strain. Spanning cysteine to phenylalanine, the CDR3 consists of 13 amino acids. The kept DNA is CDR3 alone, 39 bases in frame from the first base. Via the germline V gene, CDR1 is MNHEY and CDR2 SVGAGI. The V and J ends are trimmed by 4 bases and 7 bases, leaving 13 bases between them.

This TCR derives from a person between 18 and 65 years old who received the Ad26.COV2.S COVID-19 vaccine or a placebo. The sequenced sample was peripheral blood, obtained in a trial of Ad26.COV2.S vaccine versus placebo. The chain couples TRBV6-5 to TRBJ1-1; the D gene cannot be named for sure. The DNA is TGTGCCAGCAGTTCCCCGGCCGTGGGTGAAGCTTTCTTT. Its coded protein is CASSSPAVGEAFF.